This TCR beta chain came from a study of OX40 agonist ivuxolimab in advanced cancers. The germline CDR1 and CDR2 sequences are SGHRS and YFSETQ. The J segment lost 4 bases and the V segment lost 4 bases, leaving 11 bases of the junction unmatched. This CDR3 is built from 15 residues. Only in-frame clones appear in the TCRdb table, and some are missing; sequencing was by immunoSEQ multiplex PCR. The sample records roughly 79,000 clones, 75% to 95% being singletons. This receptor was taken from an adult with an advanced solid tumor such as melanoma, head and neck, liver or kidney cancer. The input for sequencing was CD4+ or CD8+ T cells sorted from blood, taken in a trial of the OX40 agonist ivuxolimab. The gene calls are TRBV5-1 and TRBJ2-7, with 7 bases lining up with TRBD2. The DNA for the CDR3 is TGCGCCAGCAGCGATTGGGTCCGGGGGGTATACGAGCAGTACTTC. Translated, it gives CASSDWVRGVYEQYF.